This T cell receptor beta chain was profiled in a study of T cell responses to AZD1222 COVID-19 vaccine. Overall study findings and caveats: Spike-spanning, vaccine-associated CD4 TCRs were dominant at 160-218 and 743-854. A mostly white British donor set with more females was recruited, and clonal diversity was possibly underestimated. Unmutated variant regions are reportedly the target of nearly half of TCRs that are spike-specific.

The germline CDR1 and CDR2 sequences are SEHNR and FQNEAQ (reference sequence). The CDR3 is 15 residues long. V was pared by 4 bases and J by 1 base, with 5 bases of the junction left unmatched. Worth noting for this clone: As yet, its antigen is unknown.

The repertoire was sequenced with immunoSEQ multiplex PCR; TCRdb's copy has only in-frame clones and lacks some. The sample comprises about 180,000 clones, over 85% of which are singletons, and under 1.1% rests with the top ten. The sequencing here drew on peripheral blood, taken 28 days after the second dose of the MenACWY control vaccine. The TCR sequence derives from an adult who received the MenACWY meningococcal vaccine as a control. The rearrangement uses TRBV7-9 and TRBJ2-7, with 9 bases that match TRBD1. The CDR3 bases are TGTGCCAGCAGCTCCGACGGGACAGGGTCCTACGAGCAGTACTTC. This sequence encodes CASSSDGTGSYEQYF.